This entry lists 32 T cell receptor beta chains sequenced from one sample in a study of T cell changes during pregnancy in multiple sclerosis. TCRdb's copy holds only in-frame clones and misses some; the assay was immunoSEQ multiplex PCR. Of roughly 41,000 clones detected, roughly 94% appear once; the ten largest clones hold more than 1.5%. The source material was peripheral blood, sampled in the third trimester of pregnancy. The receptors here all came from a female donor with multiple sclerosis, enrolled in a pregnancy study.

The chain's CDR3 is CASSLISGRANTGELFF. As DNA, the CDR3 is TGCGCCAGCAGCTTAATTAGCGGGAGGGCGAACACCGGGGAGCTGTTTTTT. The chain uses TRBV5-1 and TRBJ2-2; 11 bases fit TRBD2. The germline gives CDR1 SGHRS, CDR2 YFSETQ. The CDR3 totals 17 residues. After removal of 2 bases from V and 0 bases from J, the junction contained 3 bases not matched to a gene.

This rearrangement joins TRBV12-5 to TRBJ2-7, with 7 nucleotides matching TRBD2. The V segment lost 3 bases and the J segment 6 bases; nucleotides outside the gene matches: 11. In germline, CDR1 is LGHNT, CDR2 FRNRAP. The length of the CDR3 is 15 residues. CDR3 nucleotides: TGTGCTAGTGGTTTTCGGGCCGCGGGGAGGGGCGAGCAGTACTTC. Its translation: CASGFRAAGRGEQYF.

Here the CDR3 reads CASSEGQAGEKLFF. The CDR3 DNA sequence: TGTGCCAGCAGCGAGGGACAGGCAGGTGAAAAACTGTTTTTT. The chain uses TRBV7-9 and TRBJ1-4; 8 bases are shared with TRBD1. Germline CDR1 SEHNR, CDR2 FQNEAQ (reference sequence). The CDR3 has 14 amino acids. Trimming at V came to 5 bases and at J to 7 bases, leaving 6 bases not matched to a gene.

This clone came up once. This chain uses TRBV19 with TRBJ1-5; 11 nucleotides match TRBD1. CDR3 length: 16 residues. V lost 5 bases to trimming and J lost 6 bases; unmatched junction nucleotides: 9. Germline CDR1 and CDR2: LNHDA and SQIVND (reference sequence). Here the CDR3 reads CASSPQAGTGGQPQHF. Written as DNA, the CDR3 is TGTGCCAGTAGTCCACAAGCCGGGACAGGGGGTCAGCCCCAGCATTTT.

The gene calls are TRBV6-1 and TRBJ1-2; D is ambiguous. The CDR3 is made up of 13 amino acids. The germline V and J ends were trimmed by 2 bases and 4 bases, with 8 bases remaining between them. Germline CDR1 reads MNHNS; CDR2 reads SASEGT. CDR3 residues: CASSEWAVYGYTF. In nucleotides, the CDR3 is TGTGCCAGCAGTGAATGGGCAGTCTATGGCTACACCTTC.

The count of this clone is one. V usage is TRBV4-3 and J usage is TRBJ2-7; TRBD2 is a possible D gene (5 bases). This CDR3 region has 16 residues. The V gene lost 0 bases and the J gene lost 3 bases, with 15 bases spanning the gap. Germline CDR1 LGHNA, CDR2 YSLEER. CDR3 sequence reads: CASSQDFGEGIYEQYF. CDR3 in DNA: TGCGCCAGCAGCCAAGATTTCGGAGAGGGAATCTACGAGCAGTACTTC.

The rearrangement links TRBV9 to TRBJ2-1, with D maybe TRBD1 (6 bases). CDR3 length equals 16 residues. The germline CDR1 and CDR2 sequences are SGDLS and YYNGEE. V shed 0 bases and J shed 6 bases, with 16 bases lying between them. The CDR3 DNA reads TGTGCCAGCAGCGTAGAAGGGGGATTTTATGGCAATGAGCAGTTCTTC. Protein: CASSVEGGFYGNEQFF.

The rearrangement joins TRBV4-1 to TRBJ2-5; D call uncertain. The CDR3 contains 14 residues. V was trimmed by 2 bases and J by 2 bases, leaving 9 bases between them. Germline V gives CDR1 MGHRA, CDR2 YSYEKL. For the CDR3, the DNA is TGCGCCAGCAGCCAAAACCCCAGGCAAGAGACCCAGTACTTC. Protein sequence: CASSQNPRQETQYF.

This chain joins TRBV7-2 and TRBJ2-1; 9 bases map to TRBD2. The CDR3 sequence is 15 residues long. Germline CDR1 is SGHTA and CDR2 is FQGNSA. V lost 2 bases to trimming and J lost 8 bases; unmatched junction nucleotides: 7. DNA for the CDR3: TGTGCCAGCAGCTTAAAGTCCGGGACTAGCTATGAGCAGTTCTTC. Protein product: CASSLKSGTSYEQFF.

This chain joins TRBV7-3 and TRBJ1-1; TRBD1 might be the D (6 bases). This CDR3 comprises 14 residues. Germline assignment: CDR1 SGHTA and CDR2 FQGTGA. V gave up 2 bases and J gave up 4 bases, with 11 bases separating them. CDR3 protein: CASSLVGGRTEAFF. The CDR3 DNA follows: TGTGCCAGCAGCTTAGTTGGGGGCCGCACTGAAGCTTTCTTT.

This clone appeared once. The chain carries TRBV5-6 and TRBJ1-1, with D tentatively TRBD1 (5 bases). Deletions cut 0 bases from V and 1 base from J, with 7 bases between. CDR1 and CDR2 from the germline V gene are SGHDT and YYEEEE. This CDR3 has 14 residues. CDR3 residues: CASSLGQWNTEAFF. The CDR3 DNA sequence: TGTGCCAGCAGCTTGGGACAGTGGAACACTGAAGCTTTCTTT.

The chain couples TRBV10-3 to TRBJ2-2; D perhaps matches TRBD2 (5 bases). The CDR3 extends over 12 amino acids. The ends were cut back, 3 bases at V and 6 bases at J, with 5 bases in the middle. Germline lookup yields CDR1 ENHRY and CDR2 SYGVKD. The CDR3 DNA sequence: TGTGCCATCAGTGACGGGGCCGGGGAGCTGTTTTTT. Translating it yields CAISDGAGELFF.

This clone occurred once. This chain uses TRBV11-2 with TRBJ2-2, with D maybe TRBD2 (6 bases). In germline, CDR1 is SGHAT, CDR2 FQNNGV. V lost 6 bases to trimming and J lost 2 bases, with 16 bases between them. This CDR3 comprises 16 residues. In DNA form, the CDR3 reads TGTGCCAGCAGTTACCTGGGGGGACTCAACACCGGGGAGCTGTTTTTT. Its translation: CASSYLGGLNTGELFF.

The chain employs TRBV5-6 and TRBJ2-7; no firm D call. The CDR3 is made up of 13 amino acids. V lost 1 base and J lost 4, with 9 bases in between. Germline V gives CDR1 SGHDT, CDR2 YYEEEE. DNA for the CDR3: TGTGCCAGCAGCTTGCGTATCAGTTACGAGCAGTACTTC. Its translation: CASSLRISYEQYF.

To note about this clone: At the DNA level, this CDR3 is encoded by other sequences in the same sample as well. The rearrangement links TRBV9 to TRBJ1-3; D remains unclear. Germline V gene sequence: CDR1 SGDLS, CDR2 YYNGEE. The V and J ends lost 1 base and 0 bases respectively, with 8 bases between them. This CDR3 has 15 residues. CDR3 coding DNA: TGTGCCAGCAGCGTAACGGGAAGCTCTGGAAACACCATATATTTT. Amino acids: CASSVTGSSGNTIYF.

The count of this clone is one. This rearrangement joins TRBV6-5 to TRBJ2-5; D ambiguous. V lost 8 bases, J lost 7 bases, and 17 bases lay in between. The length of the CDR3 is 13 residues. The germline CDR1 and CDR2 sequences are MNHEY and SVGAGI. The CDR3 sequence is CASVSPAARTQYF. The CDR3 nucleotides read TGTGCCAGCGTATCACCTGCGGCACGGACCCAGTACTTC.

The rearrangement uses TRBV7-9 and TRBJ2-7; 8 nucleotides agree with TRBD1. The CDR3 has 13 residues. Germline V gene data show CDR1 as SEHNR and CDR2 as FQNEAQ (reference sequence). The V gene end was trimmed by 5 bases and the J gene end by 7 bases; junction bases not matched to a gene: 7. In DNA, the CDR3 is TGTGCCAGCAGCCCAAGGACAGGGTGGGAGCAGTACTTC. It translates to CASSPRTGWEQYF. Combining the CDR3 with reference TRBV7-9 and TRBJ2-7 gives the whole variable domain DTGVSQNPRHKITKRGQNVTFRCDPISEHNRLYWYRQTLGQGPEFLTYFQNEAQLEKSRLLSDRFSAERPKGSFSTLEIQRTEQGDSAMYLCASSPRTGWEQYFGPGTRLTVT.

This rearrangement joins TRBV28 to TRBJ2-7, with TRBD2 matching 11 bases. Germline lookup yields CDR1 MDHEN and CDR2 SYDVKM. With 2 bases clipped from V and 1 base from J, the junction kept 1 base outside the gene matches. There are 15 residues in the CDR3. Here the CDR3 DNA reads TGTGCCAGCAGTTTACTAGCGGGGGGATCCTACGAGCAGTACTTC. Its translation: CASSLLAGGSYEQYF.

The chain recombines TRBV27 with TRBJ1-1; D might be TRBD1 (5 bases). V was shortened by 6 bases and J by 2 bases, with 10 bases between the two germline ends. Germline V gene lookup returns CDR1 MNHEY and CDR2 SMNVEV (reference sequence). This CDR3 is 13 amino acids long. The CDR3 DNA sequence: TGTGCCAGCAGCCTCAGGGAAAACACTGAAGCTTTCTTT. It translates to CASSLRENTEAFF.

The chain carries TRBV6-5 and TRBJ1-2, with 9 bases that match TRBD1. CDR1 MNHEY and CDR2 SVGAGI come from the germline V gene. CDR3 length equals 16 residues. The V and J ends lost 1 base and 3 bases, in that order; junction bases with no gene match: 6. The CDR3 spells CASSYLGQGLDYGYTF. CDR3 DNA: TGTGCCAGCAGTTACTTGGGACAGGGTCTAGACTATGGCTACACCTTC.

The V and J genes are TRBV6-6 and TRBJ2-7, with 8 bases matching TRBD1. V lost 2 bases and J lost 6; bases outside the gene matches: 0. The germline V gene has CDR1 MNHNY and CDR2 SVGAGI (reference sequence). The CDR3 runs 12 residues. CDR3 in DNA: TGTGCCAGCAGTTACGACAGGGGCGAGCAGTACTTC. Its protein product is CASSYDRGEQYF.

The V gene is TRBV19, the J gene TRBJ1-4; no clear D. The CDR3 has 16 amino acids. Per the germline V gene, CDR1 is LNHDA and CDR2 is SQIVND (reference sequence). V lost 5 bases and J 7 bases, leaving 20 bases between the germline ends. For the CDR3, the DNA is TGTGCCAGTAGTCCCCGCTCCGGTACAGTGACTGAAAAACTGTTTTTT. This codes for CASSPRSGTVTEKLFF.

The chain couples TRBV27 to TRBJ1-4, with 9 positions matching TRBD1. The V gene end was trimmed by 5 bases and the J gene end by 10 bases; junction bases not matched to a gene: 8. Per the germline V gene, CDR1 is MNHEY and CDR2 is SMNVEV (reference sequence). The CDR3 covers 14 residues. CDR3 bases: TGTGCCAGCAGTACGGGACAGGGCTTGGGAAAACTGTTTTTT. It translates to CASSTGQGLGKLFF.

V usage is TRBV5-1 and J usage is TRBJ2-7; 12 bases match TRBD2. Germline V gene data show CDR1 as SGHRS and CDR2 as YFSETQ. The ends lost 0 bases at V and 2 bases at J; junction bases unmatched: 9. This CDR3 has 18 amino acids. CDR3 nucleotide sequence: TGCGCCAGCAGCTTGGTCCAGATTGGACTAGCGGGGACCTACGAGCAGTACTTC. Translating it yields CASSLVQIGLAGTYEQYF.

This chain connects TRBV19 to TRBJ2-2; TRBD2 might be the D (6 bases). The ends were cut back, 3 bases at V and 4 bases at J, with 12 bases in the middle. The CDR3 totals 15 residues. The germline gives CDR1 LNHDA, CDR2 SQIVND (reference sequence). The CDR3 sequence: CASSIISGGTGELFF. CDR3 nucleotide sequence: TGTGCCAGTAGTATCATTTCCGGGGGCACCGGGGAGCTGTTTTTT.

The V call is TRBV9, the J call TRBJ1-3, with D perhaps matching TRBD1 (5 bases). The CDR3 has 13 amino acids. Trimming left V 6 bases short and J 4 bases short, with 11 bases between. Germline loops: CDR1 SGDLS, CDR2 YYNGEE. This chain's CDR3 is CASTGGAGNTIYF. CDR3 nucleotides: TGTGCCAGCACCGGAGGGGCCGGAAACACCATATATTTT.

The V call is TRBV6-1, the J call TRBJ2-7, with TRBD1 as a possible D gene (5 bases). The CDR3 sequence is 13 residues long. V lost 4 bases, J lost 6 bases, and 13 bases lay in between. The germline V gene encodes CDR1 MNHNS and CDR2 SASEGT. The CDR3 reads CASSGKTVTEQYF. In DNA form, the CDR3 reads TGTGCCAGCAGTGGAAAGACAGTTACCGAGCAGTACTTC.

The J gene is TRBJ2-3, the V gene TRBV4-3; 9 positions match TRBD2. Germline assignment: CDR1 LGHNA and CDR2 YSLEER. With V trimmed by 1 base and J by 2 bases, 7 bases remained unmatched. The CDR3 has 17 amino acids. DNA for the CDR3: TGCGCCAGCAGCCAAGGCCTGCGGGGGGGCACCACAGATACGCAGTATTTT. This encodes CASSQGLRGGTTDTQYF.

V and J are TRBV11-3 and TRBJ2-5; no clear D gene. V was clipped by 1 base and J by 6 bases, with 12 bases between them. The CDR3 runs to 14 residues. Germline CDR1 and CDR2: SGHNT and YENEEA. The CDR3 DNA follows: TGTGCCAGCAGCTTAGTCTGGGTGGAGAAGACCCAGTACTTC. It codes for CASSLVWVEKTQYF.

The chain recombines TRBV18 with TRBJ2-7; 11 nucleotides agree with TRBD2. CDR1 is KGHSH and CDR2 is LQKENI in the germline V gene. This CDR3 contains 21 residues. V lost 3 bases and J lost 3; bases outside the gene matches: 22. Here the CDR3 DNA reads TGTGCCAGCTCACCGAGGCTGTCGGAGACTAGCGGGATAAAAGGGCTCTACGAGCAGTACTTC. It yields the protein CASSPRLSETSGIKGLYEQYF. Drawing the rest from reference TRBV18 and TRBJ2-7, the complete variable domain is NAGVMQNPRHLVRRRGQEARLRCSPMKGHSHVYWYRQLPEEGLKFMVYLQKENIIDESGMPKERFSAEFPKEGPSILRIQQVVRGDSAAYFCASSPRLSETSGIKGLYEQYFGPGTRLTVT.

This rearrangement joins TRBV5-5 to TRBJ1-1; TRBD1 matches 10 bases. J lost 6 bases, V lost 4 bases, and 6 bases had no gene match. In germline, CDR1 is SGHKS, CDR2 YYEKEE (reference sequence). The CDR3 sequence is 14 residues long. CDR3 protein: CASSLGQGRPEAFF. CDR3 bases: TGTGCCAGCAGCCTGGGACAGGGGCGGCCTGAAGCTTTCTTT.

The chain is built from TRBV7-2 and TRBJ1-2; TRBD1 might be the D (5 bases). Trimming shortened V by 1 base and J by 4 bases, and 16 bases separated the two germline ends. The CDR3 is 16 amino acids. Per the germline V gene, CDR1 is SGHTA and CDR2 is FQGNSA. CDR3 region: CASSLVGQVGPYGYTF. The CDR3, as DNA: TGTGCCAGCAGCTTAGTAGGCCAGGTGGGGCCCTATGGCTACACCTTC. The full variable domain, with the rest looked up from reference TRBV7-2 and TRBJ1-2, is GAGVSQSPSNKVTEKGKDVELRCDPISGHTALYWYRQSLGQGLEFLIYFQGNSAPDKSGLPSDRFSAERTGGSVSTLTIQRTQQEDSAVYLCASSLVGQVGPYGYTFGSGTRLTVV.